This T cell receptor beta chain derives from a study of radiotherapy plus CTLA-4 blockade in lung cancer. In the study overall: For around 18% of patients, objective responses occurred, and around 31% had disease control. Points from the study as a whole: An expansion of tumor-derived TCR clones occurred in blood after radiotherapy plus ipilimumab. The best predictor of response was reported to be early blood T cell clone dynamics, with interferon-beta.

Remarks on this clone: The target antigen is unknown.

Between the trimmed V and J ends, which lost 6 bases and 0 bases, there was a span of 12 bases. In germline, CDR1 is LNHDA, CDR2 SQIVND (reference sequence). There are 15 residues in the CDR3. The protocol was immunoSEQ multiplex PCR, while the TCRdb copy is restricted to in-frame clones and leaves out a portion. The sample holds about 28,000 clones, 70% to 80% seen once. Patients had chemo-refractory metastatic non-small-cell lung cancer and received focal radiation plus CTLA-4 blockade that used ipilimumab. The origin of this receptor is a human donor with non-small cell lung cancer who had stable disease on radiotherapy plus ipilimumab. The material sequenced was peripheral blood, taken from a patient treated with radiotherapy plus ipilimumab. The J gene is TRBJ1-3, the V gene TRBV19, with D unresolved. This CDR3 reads CASSNPGSSGNTIYF. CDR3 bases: TGTGCCAGTAGCAATCCGGGGTCCTCTGGAAACACCATATATTTT.